This T cell receptor beta chain was obtained from a study of shared clonotypes between healthy human individuals. Each replicate PCR on the sorted subsets used approximately 180 ng DNA (roughly 32,000 T cell genomes). Profiled with immunoSEQ multiplex PCR; TCRdb holds only in-frame clones, not every one. This sample has millions of clones, with more than 80% found just once. This CDR3 is built from 13 residues. Germline V gene data show CDR1 as MNHNY and CDR2 as SVGAGI (reference sequence). Trimming removed 3 bases from V and 0 bases from J, with 6 bases in between. Recent acute infections and vaccinations were absent in the healthy HIV-negative adult donors. Partitioning of CD4+ cells yielded a CD45RA+ naive subset and a CD45RA-negative memory subset. Study-level points and caveats: Generally, naive subsets (rather than memory subsets) showed larger estimated richness.

Concerning this clone itself: Its target is unknown. The identical CDR3 is also encoded by other nucleotide sequences in the sample.

Specimen: naive CD4+ T cells sorted from blood. Subset indicated: CD45RA+ positively selected. The V call is TRBV6-6, the J call TRBJ2-7; D not certain. The source of this sequence is a man aged 18 to 30 in good health. CDR3 coding DNA: TGTGCCAGCAGTTATAGAAGCTCCTACGAGCAGTACTTC. The encoded protein is CASSYRSSYEQYF.